The T cell receptor beta chain under discussion was sequenced for a study of monozygotic twins with inflammatory bowel disease. CDR1 and CDR2 (germline): SGHTA, FQGTGA. The length of the CDR3 is 16 residues. The template switching step added UMIs that contained a 6-nucleotide sample barcode. TCRdb reprocessed the 5' RACE reads and stores each CDR3 protein as one record, lacking DNA. The sample holds roughly 150,000 distinct CDR3 sequences. From whole blood, total RNA was isolated without any sorting of T cells. This chain links TRBV7-3 with TRBJ2-3; lacking DNA, the TRBD1 call made by TCRdb goes unchecked. This sequence was found in a human donor with ulcerative colitis or Crohn's disease, or a healthy co-twin of an affected twin (not recorded which). Sequences were obtained from blood. CDR3 loop: CASSREGGGSTDTQYF.